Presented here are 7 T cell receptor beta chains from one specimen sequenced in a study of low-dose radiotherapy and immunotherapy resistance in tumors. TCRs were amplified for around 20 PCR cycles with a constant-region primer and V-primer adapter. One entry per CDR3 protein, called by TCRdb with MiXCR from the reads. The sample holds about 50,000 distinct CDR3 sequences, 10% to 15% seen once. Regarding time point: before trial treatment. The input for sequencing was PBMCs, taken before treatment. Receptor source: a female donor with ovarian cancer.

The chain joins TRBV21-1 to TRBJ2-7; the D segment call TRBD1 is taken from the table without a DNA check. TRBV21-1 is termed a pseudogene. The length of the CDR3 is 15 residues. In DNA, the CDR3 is TGTGCCAGCAGCGCTATCGGGACAGTTCTTGGCGAGCAGTACTTC. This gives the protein CASSAIGTVLGEQYF.

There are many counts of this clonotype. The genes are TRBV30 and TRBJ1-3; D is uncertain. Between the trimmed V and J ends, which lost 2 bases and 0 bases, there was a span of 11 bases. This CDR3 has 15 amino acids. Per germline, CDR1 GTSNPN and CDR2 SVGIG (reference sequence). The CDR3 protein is CAWSQRTASGNTIYF. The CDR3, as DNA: TGTGCCTGGAGTCAGAGGACGGCCTCTGGAAACACCATATATTTT.

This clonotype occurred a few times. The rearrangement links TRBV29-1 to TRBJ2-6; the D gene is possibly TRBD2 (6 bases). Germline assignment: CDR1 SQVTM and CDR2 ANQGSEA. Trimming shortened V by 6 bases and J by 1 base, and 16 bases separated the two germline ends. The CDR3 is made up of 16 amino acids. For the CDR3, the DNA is TGCAGCGTCCGAGGTTGGGACTTGTCTGGGGCCAACGTCCTGACTTTC. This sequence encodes CSVRGWDLSGANVLTF.

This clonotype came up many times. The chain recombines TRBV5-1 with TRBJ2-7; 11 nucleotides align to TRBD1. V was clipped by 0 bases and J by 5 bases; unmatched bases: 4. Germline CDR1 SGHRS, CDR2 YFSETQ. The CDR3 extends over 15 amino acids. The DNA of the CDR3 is TGCGCCAGCAGCTTGGCCGGGACAGGGGGTAACGAGCAGTACTTC. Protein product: CASSLAGTGGNEQYF.

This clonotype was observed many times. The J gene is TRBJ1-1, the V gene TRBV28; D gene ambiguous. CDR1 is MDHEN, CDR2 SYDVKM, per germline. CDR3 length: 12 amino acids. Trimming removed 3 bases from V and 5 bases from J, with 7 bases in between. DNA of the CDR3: TGTGCCAGCAGTTTGGCGGGGACTGAAGCTTTCTTT. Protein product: CASSLAGTEAFF.

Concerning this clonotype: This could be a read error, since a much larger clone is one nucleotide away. DNA of the CDR3: TGTGCCAGCAGCACCACAGATACGCAGTATTTT. It specifies CASSTTDTQYF. This sequence joins TRBV28 and TRBJ2-3; unclear D gene. V lost 6 bases and J 2 bases, leaving 3 bases between the germline ends. The CDR3 runs to 11 residues. Germline lookup yields CDR1 MDHEN and CDR2 SYDVKM.

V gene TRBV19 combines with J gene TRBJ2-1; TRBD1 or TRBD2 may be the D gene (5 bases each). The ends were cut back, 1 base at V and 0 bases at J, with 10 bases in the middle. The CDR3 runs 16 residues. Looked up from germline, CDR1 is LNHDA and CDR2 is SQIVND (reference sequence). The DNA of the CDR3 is TGTGCCAGTAGTATAGGGGACGGCAGCTCCTACAATGAGCAGTTCTTC. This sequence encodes CASSIGDGSSYNEQFF.